Listed here is a single TCR beta chain. Germline V gene sequence: CDR1 MGHRA, CDR2 YSYEKL. After removal of 7 bases from V and 5 bases from J, the junction contained 8 bases not matched to a gene. The CDR3 sequence is 15 residues long. The sample comes from a study of T cells after yellow fever vaccination. 5'RACE template switching added a universal primer site and UMIs to TCR cDNA. MiXCR was run by TCRdb on the 5' RACE reads, yielding one entry per CDR3 protein. Of 50,000 to 60,000 distinct CDR3 sequences in the sample, 5.7% were seen once. This receptor was identified in a man aged 18-30 years who received the YFV17D yellow fever vaccine. The starting material was PBMCs, either bulk or a sorted T-cell subset (CD4+, CD8+, memory, or dextramer-sorted; not recorded which), obtained on the day of the yellow fever booster vaccination. The chain is built from TRBV4-1 and TRBJ2-2, with 9 nucleotides matching TRBD1. CDR3 loop: CASTRGQGETGELFF. DNA of the CDR3: TGCGCCAGCACCCGGGGACAGGGCGAAACCGGGGAGCTGTTTTTT.